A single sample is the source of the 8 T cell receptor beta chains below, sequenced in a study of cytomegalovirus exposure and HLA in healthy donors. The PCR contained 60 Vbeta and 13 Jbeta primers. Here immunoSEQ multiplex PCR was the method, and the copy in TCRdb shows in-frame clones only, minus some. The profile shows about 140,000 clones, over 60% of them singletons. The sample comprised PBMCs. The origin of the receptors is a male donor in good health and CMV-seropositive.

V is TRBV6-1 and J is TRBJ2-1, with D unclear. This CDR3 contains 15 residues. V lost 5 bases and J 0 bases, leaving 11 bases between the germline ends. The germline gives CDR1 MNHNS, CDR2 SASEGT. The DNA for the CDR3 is TGTGCCAGCAGTCTCGCGGTTTACTCCTACAATGAGCAGTTCTTC. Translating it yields CASSLAVYSYNEQFF.

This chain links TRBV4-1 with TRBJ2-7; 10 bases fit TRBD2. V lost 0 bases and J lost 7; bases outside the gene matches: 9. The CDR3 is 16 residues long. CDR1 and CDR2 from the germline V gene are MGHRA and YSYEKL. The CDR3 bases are TGCGCCAGCAGCCAAGATGGATCAGCGGGGGGGCGGGAGCAGTACTTC. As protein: CASSQDGSAGGREQYF.

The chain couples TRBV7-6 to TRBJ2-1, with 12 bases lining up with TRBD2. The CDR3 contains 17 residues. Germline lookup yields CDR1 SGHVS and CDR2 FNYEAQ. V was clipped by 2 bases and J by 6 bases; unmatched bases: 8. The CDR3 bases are TGTGCCAGCAGCTTATGGCTAGCGGGGGGGCCTGGCAATGAGCAGTTCTTC. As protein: CASSLWLAGGPGNEQFF.

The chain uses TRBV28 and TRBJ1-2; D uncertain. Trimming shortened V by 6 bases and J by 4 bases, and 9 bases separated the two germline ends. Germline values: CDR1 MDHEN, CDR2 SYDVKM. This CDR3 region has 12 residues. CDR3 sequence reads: CASRVPGYGYTF. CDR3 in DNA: TGTGCCAGCAGGGTCCCGGGCTATGGCTACACCTTC.

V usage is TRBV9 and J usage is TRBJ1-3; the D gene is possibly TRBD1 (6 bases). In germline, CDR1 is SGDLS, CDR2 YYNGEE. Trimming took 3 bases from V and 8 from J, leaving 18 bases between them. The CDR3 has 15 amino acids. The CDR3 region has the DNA TGTGCCAGCAGCGAGGGAGGGGGTAAGCCGCACACCATATATTTT. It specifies CASSEGGGKPHTIYF. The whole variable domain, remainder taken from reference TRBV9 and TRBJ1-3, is DSGVTQTPKHLITATGQRVTLRCSPRSGDLSVYWYQQSLDQGLQFLIQYYNGEERAKGNILERFSAQQFPDLHSELNLSSLELGDSALYFCASSEGGGKPHTIYFGEGSWLTVV.

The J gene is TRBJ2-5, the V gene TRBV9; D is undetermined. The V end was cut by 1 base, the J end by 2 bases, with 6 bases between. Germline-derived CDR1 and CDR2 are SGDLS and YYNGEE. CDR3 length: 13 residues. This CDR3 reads CASSVLGQETQYF. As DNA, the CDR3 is TGTGCCAGCAGCGTACTAGGACAAGAGACCCAGTACTTC.

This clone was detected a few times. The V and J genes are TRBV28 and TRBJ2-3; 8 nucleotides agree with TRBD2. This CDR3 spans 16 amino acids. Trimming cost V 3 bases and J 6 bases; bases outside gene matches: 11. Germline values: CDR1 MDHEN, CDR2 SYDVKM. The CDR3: CASSFGAGERGDTQYF. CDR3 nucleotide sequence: TGTGCCAGCAGTTTTGGAGCGGGAGAGCGAGGGGATACGCAGTATTTT.

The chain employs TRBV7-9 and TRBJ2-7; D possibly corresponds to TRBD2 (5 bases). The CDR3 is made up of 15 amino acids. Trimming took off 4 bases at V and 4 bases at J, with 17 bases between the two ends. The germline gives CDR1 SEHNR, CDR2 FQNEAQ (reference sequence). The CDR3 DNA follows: TGTGCCAGCAGCTCTAGTCTCCGGGGTTGGTACGAGCAGTACTTC. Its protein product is CASSSSLRGWYEQYF.